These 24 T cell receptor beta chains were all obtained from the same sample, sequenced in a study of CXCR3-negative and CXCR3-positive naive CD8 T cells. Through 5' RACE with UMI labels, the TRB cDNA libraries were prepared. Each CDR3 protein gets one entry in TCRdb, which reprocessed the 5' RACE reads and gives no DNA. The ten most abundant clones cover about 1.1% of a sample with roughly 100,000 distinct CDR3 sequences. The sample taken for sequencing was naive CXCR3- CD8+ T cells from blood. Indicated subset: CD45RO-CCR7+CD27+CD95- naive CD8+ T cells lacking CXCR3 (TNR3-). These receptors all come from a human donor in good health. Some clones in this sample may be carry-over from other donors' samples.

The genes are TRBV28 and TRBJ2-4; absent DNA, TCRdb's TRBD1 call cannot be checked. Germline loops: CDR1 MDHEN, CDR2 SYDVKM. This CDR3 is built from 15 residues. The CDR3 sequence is CASSTRGYTKNIQYF. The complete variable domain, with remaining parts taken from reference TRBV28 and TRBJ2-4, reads DVKVTQSSRYLVKRTGEKVFLECVQDMDHENMFWYRQDPGLGLRLIYFSYDVKMKEKGDIPEGYSVSREKKERFSLILESASTNQTSMYLCASSTRGYTKNIQYFGAGTRLSVL.

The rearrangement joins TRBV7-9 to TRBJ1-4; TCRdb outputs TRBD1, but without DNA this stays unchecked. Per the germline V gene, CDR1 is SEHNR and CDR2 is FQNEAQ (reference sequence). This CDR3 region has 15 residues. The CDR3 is CASSLGQAGWEKLFF.

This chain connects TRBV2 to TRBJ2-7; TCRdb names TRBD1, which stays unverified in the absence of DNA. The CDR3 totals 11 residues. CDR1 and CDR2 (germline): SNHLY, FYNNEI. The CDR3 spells CASGWGSEQYF. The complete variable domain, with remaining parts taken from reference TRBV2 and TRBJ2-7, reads EPEVTQTPSHQVTQMGQEVILRCVPISNHLYFYWYRQILGQKVEFLVSFYNNEISEKSEIFDDQFSVERPDGSNFTLKIRSTKLEDSAMYFCASGWGSEQYFGPGTRLTVT.

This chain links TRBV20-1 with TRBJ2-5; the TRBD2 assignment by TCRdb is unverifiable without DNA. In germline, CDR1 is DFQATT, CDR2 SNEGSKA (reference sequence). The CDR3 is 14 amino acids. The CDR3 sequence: CSARRAGEWETQYF.

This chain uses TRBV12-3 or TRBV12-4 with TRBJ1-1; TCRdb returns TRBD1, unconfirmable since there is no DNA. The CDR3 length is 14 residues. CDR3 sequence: CASRADLGGTEAFF.

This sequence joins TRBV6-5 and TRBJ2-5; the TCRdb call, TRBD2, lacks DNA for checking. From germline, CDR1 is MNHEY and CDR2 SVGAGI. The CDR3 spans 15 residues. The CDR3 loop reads CAGSYTRLALETQYF.

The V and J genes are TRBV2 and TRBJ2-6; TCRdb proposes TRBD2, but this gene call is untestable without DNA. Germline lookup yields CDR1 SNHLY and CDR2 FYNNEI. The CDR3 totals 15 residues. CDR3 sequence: CASGGWASGANVLTF.

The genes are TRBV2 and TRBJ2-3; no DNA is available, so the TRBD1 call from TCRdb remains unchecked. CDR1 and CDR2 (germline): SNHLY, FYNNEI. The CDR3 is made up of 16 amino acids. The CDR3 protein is CASADPTGGWPDTQYF.

The CDR3 protein is CASSGTGTSMVEQFF. The chain recombines TRBV9 with TRBJ2-1; TCRdb's assignment of TRBD2 cannot be checked, as there is no DNA. This CDR3 is built from 15 residues. In germline, CDR1 is SGDLS, CDR2 YYNGEE.

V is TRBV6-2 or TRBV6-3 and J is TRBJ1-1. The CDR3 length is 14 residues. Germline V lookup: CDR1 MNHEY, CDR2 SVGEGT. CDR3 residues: CASSRSSVWNEAFF.

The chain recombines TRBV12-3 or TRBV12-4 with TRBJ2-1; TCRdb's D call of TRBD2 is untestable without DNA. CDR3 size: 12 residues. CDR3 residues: CASSRLVYEQFF.

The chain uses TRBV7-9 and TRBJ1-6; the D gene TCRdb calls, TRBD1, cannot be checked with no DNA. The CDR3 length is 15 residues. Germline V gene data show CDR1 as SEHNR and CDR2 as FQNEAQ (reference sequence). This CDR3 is CASSFDREGGSPLHF.

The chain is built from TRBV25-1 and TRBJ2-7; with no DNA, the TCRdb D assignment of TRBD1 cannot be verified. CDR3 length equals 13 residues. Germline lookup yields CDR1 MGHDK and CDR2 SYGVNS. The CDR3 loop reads CASSELTVSEQYF.

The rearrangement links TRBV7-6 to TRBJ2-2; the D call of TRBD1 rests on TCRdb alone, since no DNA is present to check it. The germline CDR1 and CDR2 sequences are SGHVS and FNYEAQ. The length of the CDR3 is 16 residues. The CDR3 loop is CASSRGQGAGTGELFF.

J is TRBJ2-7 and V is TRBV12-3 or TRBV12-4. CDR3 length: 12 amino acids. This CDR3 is CASSFDKHEQYF.

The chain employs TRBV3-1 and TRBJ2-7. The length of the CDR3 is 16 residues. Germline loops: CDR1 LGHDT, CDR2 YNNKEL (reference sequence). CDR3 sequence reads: CASSQYKVGHSYEQYF.

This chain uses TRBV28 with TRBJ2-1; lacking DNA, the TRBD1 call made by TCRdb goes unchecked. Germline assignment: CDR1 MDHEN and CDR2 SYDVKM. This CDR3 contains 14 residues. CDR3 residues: CATLRRGDYNEQFF.

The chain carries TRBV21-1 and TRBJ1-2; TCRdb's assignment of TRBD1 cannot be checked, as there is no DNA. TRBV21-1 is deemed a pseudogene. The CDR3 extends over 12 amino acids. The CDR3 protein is CASSSGADGYTF.

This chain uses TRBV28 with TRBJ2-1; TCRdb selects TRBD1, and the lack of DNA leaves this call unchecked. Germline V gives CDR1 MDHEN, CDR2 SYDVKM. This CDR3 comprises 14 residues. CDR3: CASSLLDIYNEQFF. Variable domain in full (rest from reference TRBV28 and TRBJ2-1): DVKVTQSSRYLVKRTGEKVFLECVQDMDHENMFWYRQDPGLGLRLIYFSYDVKMKEKGDIPEGYSVSREKKERFSLILESASTNQTSMYLCASSLLDIYNEQFFGPGTRLTVL.

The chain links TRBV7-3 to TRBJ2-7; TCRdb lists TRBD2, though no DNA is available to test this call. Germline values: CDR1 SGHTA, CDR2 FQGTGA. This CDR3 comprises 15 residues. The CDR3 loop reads CASSLTSGGPYEQYF.

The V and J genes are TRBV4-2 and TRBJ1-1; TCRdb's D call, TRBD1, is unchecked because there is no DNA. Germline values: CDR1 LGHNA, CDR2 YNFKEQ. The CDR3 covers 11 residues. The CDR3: CASSQGQEAFF.

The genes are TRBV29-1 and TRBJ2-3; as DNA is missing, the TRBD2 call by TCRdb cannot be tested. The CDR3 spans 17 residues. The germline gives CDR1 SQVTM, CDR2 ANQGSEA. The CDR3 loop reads CSVEDPASGGYTDTQYF.

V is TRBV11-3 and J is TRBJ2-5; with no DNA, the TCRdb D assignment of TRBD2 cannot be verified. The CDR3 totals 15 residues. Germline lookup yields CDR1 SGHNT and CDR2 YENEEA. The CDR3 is CASRGRLAEQETQYF.

The CDR3 protein is CASSLLPSRAAYEQYF. The V call is TRBV7-6, the J call TRBJ2-7; TCRdb lists TRBD1, though no DNA is available to test this call. The CDR3 runs 16 residues. The germline V gene has CDR1 SGHVS and CDR2 FNYEAQ.